These 13 T cell receptor beta chains were all obtained from the same sample, sequenced in a study of T cell responses to AZD1222 COVID-19 vaccine. Generated by immunoSEQ multiplex PCR, the TCRdb table keeps only in-frame clones and is missing some. In the table there are 110,000 or so clones, around 90% of which are singletons. Specimen: peripheral blood, collected on day 0 of AZD1222 vaccination. The receptors come from an adult in good health.

V is TRBV3-1 (or the pseudogene TRBV3-2) and J is TRBJ1-4, with 10 positions matching TRBD1. This CDR3 comprises 19 residues. Germline V CDR1 and CDR2: LGHDT, YNNKEL (reference sequence). The trim removed 4 bases at V and 3 bases at J, leaving 14 bases unmatched. Here the CDR3 reads CASSPSSGTGDVANEKLFF. CDR3 coding DNA: TGTGCCAGCAGCCCCAGCTCCGGGACAGGGGATGTGGCTAATGAAAAACTGTTTTTT.

V is TRBV7-2 and J is TRBJ2-3; D remains ambiguous. The CDR3 is made up of 13 amino acids. V was clipped by 7 bases and J by 2 bases, with 10 bases between them. CDR1 and CDR2 (germline): SGHTA, FQGNSA. CDR3 sequence: CASTLVLTDTQYF. DNA for the CDR3: TGTGCCAGCACGCTAGTGCTCACAGATACGCAGTATTTT.

This clone was counted a few times. The rearrangement uses TRBV6-5 and TRBJ1-3; no firm D call. There are 16 residues in the CDR3. The germline V and J ends were trimmed by 0 bases and 0 bases, with 9 bases remaining between them. Germline V gene data show CDR1 as MNHEY and CDR2 as SVGAGI. The CDR3 DNA follows: TGTGCCAGCAGTTACTCGGCGGGGAGCTCTGGAAACACCATATATTTT. Encoded protein: CASSYSAGSSGNTIYF.

The J gene is TRBJ2-7, the V gene TRBV11-2; D gene unclear. Germline CDR1 is SGHAT and CDR2 is FQNNGV. V was shortened by 4 bases and J by 4 bases, with 14 bases between the two germline ends. The CDR3 is made up of 14 amino acids. The CDR3: CASSSPRRFYEQYF. The CDR3 DNA reads as TGTGCCAGCAGCTCCCCAAGGCGCTTTTACGAGCAGTACTTC.

In this sample, this clone turned up once. The V call is TRBV10-3, the J call TRBJ2-5; TRBD2 agrees at 9 bases. With V trimmed by 3 bases and J by 2 bases, 7 bases remained unmatched. Germline CDR1 is ENHRY and CDR2 is SYGVKD. The CDR3 covers 16 residues. Written as DNA, the CDR3 is TGTGCCATCAGTGACCCTAGCGGGATAATACAAGAGACCCAGTACTTC. It codes for CAISDPSGIIQETQYF.

The chain combines TRBV30 with TRBJ1-2; unclear D gene. The CDR3 totals 13 residues. Germline V CDR1 and CDR2: GTSNPN, SVGIG (reference sequence). Between the trimmed V and J ends, which lost 1 base and 4 bases, there was a span of 10 bases. This CDR3 reads CAWSASQFYGYTF. The CDR3 coding sequence is TGTGCCTGGAGTGCCAGCCAGTTCTATGGCTACACCTTC.

This clone showed up just once. The V and J genes are TRBV7-9 and TRBJ2-4; 8 positions agree with TRBD1. There are 18 residues in the CDR3. With 5 bases clipped from V and 2 bases from J, the junction kept 14 bases outside the gene matches. Germline-derived CDR1 and CDR2 are SEHNR and FQNEAQ (reference sequence). DNA for the CDR3: TGTGCCAGCAGCCAAACCACCACAGGGGGGCGAACCAAAAACATTCAGTACTTC. It encodes CASSQTTTGGRTKNIQYF.

A few counts support this clone. The chain is built from TRBV19 and TRBJ1-5, with D possibly being TRBD1 (6 bases). The V end lost 11 bases, the J end lost 0 bases, and 14 bases lay between the germline ends. Germline V gene lookup returns CDR1 LNHDA and CDR2 SQIVND (reference sequence). The CDR3 is 14 amino acids. The CDR3 DNA sequence: TGTGCCGCAGGGGCCGGTCATAGCAATCAGCCCCAGCATTTT. Its translation is CAAGAGHSNQPQHF.

V usage is TRBV28 and J usage is TRBJ1-4; D gene unclear. This CDR3 spans 11 amino acids. The ends were cut back, 11 bases at V and 5 bases at J, with 9 bases in the middle. Per germline, CDR1 MDHEN and CDR2 SYDVKM. The CDR3 region is CAATGNEKLFF. CDR3 sequence (DNA): TGTGCCGCTACGGGGAATGAAAAACTGTTTTTT.

V and J are TRBV20-1 and TRBJ2-3; TRBD2 agrees at 9 bases. Germline CDR1 is DFQATT and CDR2 is SNEGSKA (reference sequence). CDR3 length: 15 amino acids. J lost 4 bases, V lost 3 bases, and 8 bases had no gene match. The CDR3 coding sequence is TGCAGTGCTAGTACAGCGGGGGGTTATGCAGATACGCAGTATTTT. Amino acid sequence: CSASTAGGYADTQYF.

V usage is TRBV19 and J usage is TRBJ1-3, with D uncertain. CDR1 LNHDA and CDR2 SQIVND come from the germline V gene (reference sequence). This CDR3 is built from 15 residues. Trimming removed 2 bases at V and 4 bases at J, with 12 bases between. CDR3 nucleotide sequence: TGTGCCAGTAGTATAATCGGGAATAAGGGAAACACCATATATTTT. This encodes CASSIIGNKGNTIYF.

Details on this clone: Other nucleotide sequences in the sample specify the same CDR3. The chain is built from TRBV3-1 (or the pseudogene TRBV3-2) and TRBJ2-5; D gene unclear. CDR1 LGHDT and CDR2 YNNKEL come from the germline V gene (reference sequence). This CDR3 is built from 12 residues. Trimming cost V 3 bases and J 2 bases, with 4 bases left between them. The CDR3 DNA reads TGTGCCAGCAGCCAGGAACAAGAGACCCAGTACTTC. Translated: CASSQEQETQYF.

The chain couples TRBV6-5 to TRBJ1-3; the D is unclear. Germline V gene sequence: CDR1 MNHEY, CDR2 SVGAGI. This CDR3 is 15 amino acids long. The ends were cut back, 6 bases at V and 0 bases at J, with 12 bases in the middle. The CDR3 DNA follows: TGTGCCAGCAGAGTTGGCCCTACCTCTGGAAACACCATATATTTT. This gives the protein CASRVGPTSGNTIYF.